This section outlines one T cell receptor beta chain sequence together with its context. The table lists this clonotype with a few counts. The antigen it binds to is not known. Qualities for individual bases were not recorded, and no much larger clone is one base off. This specimen belongs to a study of human T cells and chemical hapten exposure (dated by TCRdb to about 2021). About the study as a whole: For sensitization, 2% DPC in acetone was applied to a roughly 2 cm by roughly 2 cm area of upper inner arm skin. Throughout the approximately 26-week study period, patients were also given weekly therapeutic DPC doses on the scalp. Patch tests used Finn chambers with 0.01% DPC on the upper back, scored after 6 days by International Contact Dermatitis Research Group standards. Alopecia areata with under or over 50% scalp involvement, alopecia totalis and alopecia universalis were represented in the patient cohort, which was mostly female. Libraries were pooled for sequencing, and variation in per-sample TCR yields was attributed mainly to small differences in library volumes within the pool. This study followed changes in the peripheral blood TCR repertoire in vivo during primary and secondary sensitization of alopecia patients to the hapten diphenylcyclopropenone (DPC). Patient blood was sampled pre-sensitization (week 0) and at 2, 6 and about 24 weeks after DPC sensitization. Blood for TCR sequencing was provided by twenty-nine alopecia patients at one to four time points (pre-sensitization, 2, 6 and 24 weeks). What the study reported, not specific to this receptor: Patch test score correlated positively with the number of PT1 expanded TCRs, reaching significance at thresholds 8, 16 and 32 but not at 4. Because every patient had alopecia, a presumed autoimmune disease, the patients' immune response might differ from that of healthy individuals. No change with DPC sensitization was found in the number of TCRs above 1 in 1000 frequency, and no evidence of global repertoire structure alterations was found. Repeated subsampling changed both the strength of the expansion versus patch-test correlation and the threshold at which the correlation became significant. Expanded TCRs formed significantly more large CDR3 similarity clusters than pre-sensitization or healthy control sets, consistent with antigen-driven responses.

The time point label for this specimen denotes: patch test 2, 6 weeks after DPC sensitization. The treatment or condition label on this specimen signifies: therapeutic diphenylcyclopropenone sensitization with weekly scalp DPC. Blood at each patch-test visit was drawn before the patch test was applied. To be eligible, patients had to be aged 18 to 70, diagnosed with alopecia and judged suitable for DPC therapy, while pregnant patients were excluded. Total RNA was extracted from unfractionated whole blood that had been collected in Tempus Blood RNA tubes. CDR1 and CDR2 were assigned from the germline V gene (reference sequence) as DFQATT and SNEGSKA. From the cysteine up to the phenylalanine, the CDR3 has a length of 16 residues. Only the CDR3 DNA stays, 48 bases, in frame from base 1. The junction shows trimming of 1 base on V and 7 bases on J, and the gene matches do not reach 15 bases of it. Libraries were made using RACE. Sequenced on a NextSeq 500. Library preparation attached unique molecular identifiers to individual cDNA molecules for quantitative, reproducible TCR counting. From each blood RNA sample, both TCR alpha and TCR beta chains were sequenced. As for the authors' bioinformatics: Samples had a median of approximately 96,000 TCRs, with a range from about 23,224 to 690,600. V, J and CDR3 annotation of the TCR reads was carried out using the Decombinator software suite. To make PS versus PT1 abundance plots, every sample was subsampled to the same number of TCRs (28,000). Expanded TCRs were defined as absent before sensitization and observed at least eight times at the 2-week time point. The public reads were reanalyzed by TCRdb: fastp trimming at Q25, MiXCR alignment, in-frame beta chains only. Every entry covers one CDR3 protein and lists the most common genes and DNA from its rows. The V and J calls shown here were made by TCRdb, not taken from the authors' results. Recorded for this sample are a few hundred thousand distinct CDR3 sequences; just under 6.5% of them occurred a single time. The ten largest clones capture 5% to 6% of the sample.

The chain links TRBV20-1 with TRBJ1-2; TRBD1 aligns with 7 central bases. The sequencing used whole blood, collected in connection with sensitization to the hapten diphenylcyclopropenone (DPC). The TCR comes from a woman aged 18-35 years with alopecia areata. Some clones in this sample may be carry-over from other donors' samples. The DNA sequence reads TGCAGTGCTAGAGTTCAGGGACAGTTCGCTTCAGGTGGCTACACCTTC. The translation is CSARVQGQFASGGYTF.